This is a list of T cell receptor beta chains from one sample in a study of post-analysis software for immune sequencing data. A single record per CDR3 protein comes from TCRdb applying MiXCR to the PCR reads. This sample yields hundreds of thousands of distinct CDR3 sequences, of which 59% are seen a single time; 11% belongs to the top ten. Sequenced input: blood. Source of these receptors: a girl aged 2-10 years with multiple sclerosis. Both conserved end residues are part of each CDR3. The order of the fields is D gene, clone size, J gene, V gene, CDR3 length, CDR3 DNA, CDR3 protein. The D gene is left open where the match is weak. The size of a clone is reported for some rows only, either as once, few or many, or as a class for expanded clones.

>TRBD2|.|TRBJ2-4|TRBV6-6|13
TGTGCCAGCAGTTACCGAGCGGGGAATGAGCAGTACTTC
CASSYRAGNEQYF
>TRBD2|.|TRBJ2-5|TRBV20-1|13
TGCAGTGCACGTAGCGGGGGATGGGGGACCCAGTACTTC
CSARSGGWGTQYF
>TRBD2|few|TRBJ2-5|TRBV5-6|15
TGTGCCAGCAGCTACCAGCGGGGGTTCCAAGAGACCCAGTACTTC
CASSYQRGFQETQYF
>.|.|TRBJ1-1|TRBV29-1|10
TGCAGCGTTCAGAACACTGAAGCTTTCTTT
CSVQNTEAFF
>.|.|TRBJ2-1|TRBV11-2|13
TGTGCCAGCAGCCCGGTCGACTACAATGAGCAGTTCTTC
CASSPVDYNEQFF
>TRBD1|few|TRBJ1-6|TRBV7-2|14
TGTGCCAGCAGCTTCGCAGGGGGGAATTCACCCCTCCACTTT
CASSFAGGNSPLHF
>TRBD2|.|TRBJ2-7|TRBV6-8|15
TGTGCCAGCAGCTACCCTCGGGAGGAGGGAGGCGAGCAGTACTTC
CASSYPREEGGEQYF
>TRBD2|.|TRBJ2-5|TRBV4-1|17
TGCGCCAGCAGCCAAGTGCCCGGGACTAGCGGGAGGAATGAGCAGTACTTC
CASSQVPGTSGRNEQYF
>.|.|TRBJ2-3|TRBV20-1|12
TGCAGTGCTAAACTAGGGATGGATACGCAGTATTTT
CSAKLGMDTQYF
>TRBD2|.|TRBJ2-1|TRBV9|15
TGTGCCAGCACCCGTTGCGTTAGCGGGGCCAATGAGCAGTTCTTC
CASTRCVSGANEQFF
>TRBD2|few|TRBJ2-5|TRBV6-1|18
TGTGCCAGCAGCCACCCCGCTAGCGGGGGGGCCATGCGCAAGACCCAGTACTTC
CASSHPASGGAMRKTQYF
>.|.|TRBJ2-7|TRBV9|13
TGTGCCAGCAGCGTAGGAGTTTCCTACGAGCAGTACTTC
CASSVGVSYEQYF
>.|few|TRBJ2-7|TRBV12-3/TRBV12-4|14
TGTGCCAGCAGTTTTAGGGGAGGCTCCTACGAGCAGTACTTC
CASSFRGGSYEQYF
>.|few|TRBJ2-1|TRBV20-1|10
TGCAGTGCTGCTTACAATGAGCAGTTCTTC
CSAAYNEQFF
>TRBD2|.|TRBJ2-7|TRBV6-2/TRBV6-3|17
TGTGCCAGCAGTTACGGACTAGCGGGGAGGGCCTCCTACGAGCAGTACTTC
CASSYGLAGRASYEQYF
>TRBD1|.|TRBJ2-5|TRBV9|14
TGTGCTAGCAGCGTAGACAGGGCACAAGAGACCCAGTACTTC
CASSVDRAQETQYF
>.|.|TRBJ1-2|TRBV12-3/TRBV12-4|12
TGTGCCAGCAGTCCGACTGAGGGTGGCTACACCTTC
CASSPTEGGYTF
>.|.|TRBJ2-7|TRBV7-8|15
TGTGCCAGCAGCCCCGGACAGTCCGGTTCCTACGAGCAGTACTTC
CASSPGQSGSYEQYF
>.|once|TRBJ2-3|TRBV4-1|15
TGCGCCAGCAGCCAAGAGTGGGGAGGCACAGATACGCAGTATTTT
CASSQEWGGTDTQYF
>.|.|TRBJ2-3|TRBV2|12
TGTGCCAGCAGTGAAGCGCCAGATACGCAGTATTTT
CASSEAPDTQYF
>TRBD1|.|TRBJ2-1|TRBV29-1|15
TGCAGCGTCTCACAGGGGGAGAACTCCTACAATGAGCAGTTCTTC
CSVSQGENSYNEQFF
>TRBD1|.|TRBJ2-5|TRBV29-1|13
TGCAGCTCCGGGACAGGGGGCGAAGAGACCCAGTACTTC
CSSGTGGEETQYF
>.|.|TRBJ2-1|TRBV5-1|13
TGCGCCAGCAGCCCGGAGACTCCTAATGAGCAGTTCTTC
CASSPETPNEQFF
>.|.|TRBJ1-2|TRBV14|16
TGTGCCAGCAGCCAAGAAGATAGGGGTACCCTCTATGGCTACACCTTC
CASSQEDRGTLYGYTF
>TRBD1|.|TRBJ2-5|TRBV11-2|15
TGTGCCAGCAGCTTTGGACAGGGCGTTTTGGAGACCCAGTACTTC
CASSFGQGVLETQYF
>TRBD2|few|TRBJ2-5|TRBV20-1|16
TGCAGTGCTAGTGGACTAGCGGGGGGGCCTCAAGAGACCCAGTACTTC
CSASGLAGGPQETQYF